This TCR beta chain was captured in a study of beta chain features in type 1 diabetes. Turning to this clone: Antigen specificity is unknown.

The CDR3 is made up of 11 amino acids. The germline V and J ends were trimmed by 4 bases and 5 bases, with 6 bases remaining between them. CDR1 is DFQATT and CDR2 is SNEGSKA in the germline V gene (reference sequence). The study, taken as a whole, reports: Type 1 diabetes patients showed a moderate but significant shortening of TCRB CDR3s in all four CD4+ subsets. Among patients, naive, central memory and Treg TCRB repertoires appeared more similar than among healthy donors. VDJ junctions from type 1 diabetes patients carried fewer insertions and larger deletions.

Every bit of the isolated RNA underwent reverse transcription, so sequencing read expressed TCRB transcripts. Assay used: immunoSEQ multiplex PCR; TCRdb lists only in-frame clones, some missing. The sample lists approximately 170,000 clones; roughly 65% were seen once. The V and J genes are TRBV20-1 and TRBJ2-1; no reliable D call. Sequenced sample: naive CD4+ T cells from blood. The TCR comes from a man aged 25-45 years with type 1 diabetes. The CDR3 DNA sequence: TGCAGTGCTAAGAAGAACAATGAGCAGTTCTTC. Amino acids: CSAKKNNEQFF.